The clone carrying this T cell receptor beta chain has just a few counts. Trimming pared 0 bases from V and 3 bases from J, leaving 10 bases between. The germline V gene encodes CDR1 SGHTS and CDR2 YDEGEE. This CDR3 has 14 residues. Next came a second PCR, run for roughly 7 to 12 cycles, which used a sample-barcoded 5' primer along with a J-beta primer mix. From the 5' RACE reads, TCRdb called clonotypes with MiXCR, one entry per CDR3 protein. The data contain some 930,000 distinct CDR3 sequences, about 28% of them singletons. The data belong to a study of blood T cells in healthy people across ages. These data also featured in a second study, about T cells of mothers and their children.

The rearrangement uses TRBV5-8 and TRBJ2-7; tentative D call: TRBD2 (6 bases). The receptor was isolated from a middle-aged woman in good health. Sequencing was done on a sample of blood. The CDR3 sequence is CASSLGGVIYEQYF. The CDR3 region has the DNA TGTGCCAGCAGCTTGGGGGGGGTTATCTACGAGCAGTACTTC.